This T cell receptor beta chain was retrieved from a study of cytomegalovirus exposure and HLA in healthy donors. The CDR3 extends over 14 amino acids. The V gene end was trimmed by 11 bases and the J gene end by 0 bases; junction bases not matched to a gene: 7. Germline V gives CDR1 SEHNR, CDR2 FQNEAQ (reference sequence). Some clones are missing from TCRdb's copy, which holds only in-frame ones; the method was immunoSEQ multiplex PCR. The sample has 55,000 to 65,000 clones; around 96% are singletons. This chain joins TRBV7-9 and TRBJ2-3, with 8 bases identical to TRBD2. This clonotype originated in a man between 18 and 35 years old in good health and CMV-seronegative. The sample taken for sequencing was PBMCs. The CDR3 protein is CAGAGEGSTDTQYF. For the CDR3, the DNA is TGTGCCGGAGCGGGAGAGGGAAGCACAGATACGCAGTATTTT.